This T cell receptor (beta chain) derives from a study of T cell repertoires in cytomegalovirus infection. Germline-derived CDR1 and CDR2 are MDHEN and SYDVKM. The CDR3 is 14 amino acids. Trimming pared 6 bases from V and 0 bases from J, leaving 12 bases between. TCRdb re-called the reads with MiXCR, one entry per CDR3 protein. The sample includes some 150,000 distinct CDR3 sequences, about 6.1% of them seen just once. Sequencing was done on a sample of PBMCs. This chain connects TRBV28 to TRBJ2-7; D is uncertain. The receptor was isolated from a human donor in good health (CMV status not recorded). Some clones in this sample may be carry-over from other donors' samples. In nucleotides, the CDR3 is TGTGCCAGCAGATTACCTGGGAACTCCTACGAGCAGTACTTC. This encodes CASRLPGNSYEQYF.